This T cell receptor (beta chain) was documented in a study of cytomegalovirus exposure and HLA in healthy donors. This CDR3 has 13 residues. Per the germline V gene, CDR1 is SGHTA and CDR2 is FQGTGA. V was shortened by 2 bases and J by 1 base, with 4 bases between the two germline ends. Details on this clone: Its antigen is not known.

The PCR ran on 60 Vbeta and 13 Jbeta primers. Method: immunoSEQ multiplex PCR; TCRdb's copy keeps in-frame clones and lacks some. Here the sample table reports roughly 74,000 clones. Findings and caveats of the study: Exclusion applied to some V segments, including TRBV6-2 and TRBV6-3, as they were indistinguishable. Usually a TCR sequence was rare, but some public TCRs were found in many donors. The CMV antigen specificity of three CMV-associated chains was confirmed through in vitro analysis. In an earlier analysis, in several hundred donors, most V segments appeared productive either ~87% or ~30% of the time.

The chain combines TRBV7-3 with TRBJ2-3; D gene uncertain. The sequenced sample consisted of PBMCs. The TCR originated in a female donor in good health and CMV-seropositive. The CDR3 spells CASSLVGTDTQYF. DNA of the CDR3: TGTGCCAGCAGCTTAGTAGGCACAGATACGCAGTATTTT.